The entry that follows covers one T cell receptor (beta chain) sequence. Antigen specificity is unknown. These data belong to a study of PD-1 blockade in mismatch repair-deficient tumors. The V gene lost 5 bases and the J gene lost 5 bases, with 6 bases spanning the gap. CDR1 and CDR2 (germline): SQVTM, ANQGSEA. The CDR3 has 10 amino acids. Study results and caveats: After pembrolizumab, tumor-resident clones rose rapidly, then generally contracted before radiologic responses.

Data came from immunoSEQ multiplex PCR; TCRdb stores just in-frame clones and leaves some out. The sample has roughly 50,000 clones, roughly three quarters seen once. Mismatch repair deficiency was confirmed in all patients, by PCR or immunohistochemistry. The rearrangement uses TRBV29-1 and TRBJ2-5; D is ambiguous. The sample was peripheral blood, taken 4 weeks after starting pembrolizumab. This TCR came from an adult with mismatch repair-deficient cancer. The CDR3 loop is CSVSGETQYF. CDR3 nucleotide sequence: TGCAGCGTTAGTGGGGAGACCCAGTACTTC.